The 14 T cell receptor beta chains below come from one sample, sequenced in a study of T cell responses to AZD1222 COVID-19 vaccine. The assay was immunoSEQ multiplex PCR, and TCRdb's table has in-frame clones only and misses some. This table holds 150,000 or so clones, 90% to 95% found once. The sample was peripheral blood, taken on day 0 of AZD1222 vaccination. The origin of the receptors is an adult in good health.

This clone came up once. V and J are TRBV3-1 (or the pseudogene TRBV3-2) and TRBJ1-6, with 7 bases identical to TRBD1. V lost 0 bases and J lost 14; bases outside the gene matches: 19. The CDR3 extends over 18 amino acids. CDR1 LGHDT and CDR2 YNNKEL come from the germline V gene (reference sequence). CDR3 sequence (DNA): TGTGCCAGCAGCCAAGAGTCCTTCTGGGACAGAGGGCTGGGGGCCCTCCACTTT. It yields the protein CASSQESFWDRGLGALHF.

This sequence joins TRBV7-2 and TRBJ2-7, with D tentatively TRBD2 (6 bases). Deletions cut 5 bases from V and 2 bases from J, with 22 bases between. The CDR3 contains 17 residues. CDR1 is SGHTA and CDR2 is FQGNSA in the germline V gene. The chain's CDR3 is CASSRYPDRETAYEQYF. CDR3 DNA: TGTGCCAGCAGCCGGTACCCCGACCGGGAGACCGCCTACGAGCAGTACTTC.

The gene calls are TRBV4-3 and TRBJ2-1; 8 bases line up with TRBD1. CDR3 length equals 19 residues. Germline assignment: CDR1 LGHNA and CDR2 YSLEER. After removal of 5 bases from V and 3 bases from J, the junction contained 18 bases not matched to a gene. The CDR3 protein is CASSYRQGAWASVYNEQFF. CDR3 nucleotides: TGCGCCAGCAGCTACCGCCAGGGGGCTTGGGCTAGCGTCTACAATGAGCAGTTCTTC.

The V call is TRBV9, the J call TRBJ2-1; D assignment may be TRBD1 or TRBD2 (5 bases each). The germline V gene encodes CDR1 SGDLS and CDR2 YYNGEE. V lost 3 bases and J 8 bases, leaving 18 bases between the germline ends. This CDR3 is built from 15 residues. In DNA form, the CDR3 reads TGTGCCAGCAGCGATCCAGGGAGTCTAAACCATGAGCAGTTCTTC. Protein: CASSDPGSLNHEQFF. The complete variable domain, with remaining parts taken from reference TRBV9 and TRBJ2-1, reads DSGVTQTPKHLITATGQRVTLRCSPRSGDLSVYWYQQSLDQGLQFLIQYYNGEERAKGNILERFSAQQFPDLHSELNLSSLELGDSALYFCASSDPGSLNHEQFFGPGTRLTVL.

CDR3 sequence (DNA): TGTGCCAGCAGCCAAGAAGTCCCCAGGGGATCTGGAAACACCATATATTTT. Protein: CASSQEVPRGSGNTIYF. The V call is TRBV14, the J call TRBJ1-3; maybe TRBD1 (6 bases). CDR1 is SGHDN and CDR2 is FVKESK in the germline V gene. This CDR3 region has 17 residues. V was pared by 0 bases and J by 1 base, with 13 bases between.

V gene TRBV4-3 combines with J gene TRBJ2-4; 7 nucleotides match TRBD2. This CDR3 has 22 amino acids. Germline CDR1 reads LGHNA; CDR2 reads YSLEER. The V and J ends lost 1 base and 0 bases, in that order; junction bases with no gene match: 21. CDR3 in amino acids: CASSQVILMGGDPTLAKNIQYF. The CDR3 DNA reads TGCGCCAGCAGCCAAGTCATCCTCATGGGGGGGGACCCGACTCTAGCCAAAAACATTCAGTACTTC.

The rearrangement links TRBV21-1 to TRBJ1-6. TRBV21-1 is tagged as a pseudogene. This CDR3 is built from 14 residues. The CDR3 protein is CASSRITNNSPLHF. Written as DNA, the CDR3 is TGTGCCAGCAGCCGTATTACTAATAATTCACCCCTCCACTTT.

The J gene is TRBJ1-3, the V gene TRBV28, with unresolved D. The V and J ends lost 7 bases and 2 bases respectively, with 12 bases between them. The CDR3 has 14 amino acids. Germline V gives CDR1 MDHEN, CDR2 SYDVKM. The CDR3 is CASTRTSPGNTIYF. In DNA form, the CDR3 reads TGTGCCAGCACCCGAACCAGCCCTGGAAACACCATATATTTT.

The chain is built from TRBV9 and TRBJ2-5, with TRBD1 matching over 9 bases. The V segment lost 3 bases and the J segment 1 base; nucleotides outside the gene matches: 4. CDR3 length equals 15 residues. Germline CDR1 SGDLS, CDR2 YYNGEE. The DNA for the CDR3 is TGTGCCAGCAGCGAACCGACAGGGGGCCAAGAGACCCAGTACTTC. Translated: CASSEPTGGQETQYF.

The gene calls are TRBV30 and TRBJ1-2; 9 nucleotides align to TRBD1. Germline lookup yields CDR1 GTSNPN and CDR2 SVGIG (reference sequence). With 3 bases clipped from V and 3 bases from J, the junction kept 2 bases outside the gene matches. This CDR3 is built from 13 residues. The CDR3 DNA reads as TGTGCCTGGAGAGACAGGGGGTACTATGGCTACACCTTC. The encoded protein is CAWRDRGYYGYTF.

The rearrangement links TRBV2 to TRBJ1-1; no clear D. This CDR3 contains 10 residues. CDR1 is SNHLY and CDR2 is FYNNEI in the germline V gene. Trimming took off 7 bases at V and 6 bases at J, with 6 bases between the two ends. The DNA for the CDR3 is TGTGCCAGCACGGCGGCTGAAGCTTTCTTT. Translation: CASTAAEAFF.

The V call is TRBV7-9, the J call TRBJ2-1; D unclear. The CDR3 extends over 17 amino acids. Germline CDR1 reads SEHNR; CDR2 reads FQNEAQ (reference sequence). V lost 5 bases and J lost 0, with 17 bases in between. CDR3 loop: CASSDPSVASSYNEQFF. CDR3 coding DNA: TGTGCCAGCAGCGACCCCTCTGTTGCCAGCTCCTACAATGAGCAGTTCTTC.

This chain links TRBV10-1 with TRBJ1-1, with TRBD1 identical over 9 bases. The CDR3 has 16 residues. The germline V gene encodes CDR1 WNHNN and CDR2 SYGVQD (reference sequence). V was clipped by 0 bases and J by 3 bases; unmatched bases: 5. The CDR3 loop reads CASSESRTGVDTEAFF. The CDR3 DNA sequence: TGCGCCAGCAGTGAGTCGAGGACAGGGGTGGACACTGAAGCTTTCTTT.

The chain carries TRBV6-2 or TRBV6-3 and TRBJ2-4; TRBD2 aligns across 11 bases. CDR3 size: 14 residues. The junction had 1 base not matched to a gene; V was cut back by 0 bases and J by 9 bases. Germline V gene sequence: CDR1 MNHEY, CDR2 SVGEGT. The CDR3 region has the DNA TGTGCCAGCAGTTACTCTAGCGGGGGGGCCATTCAGTACTTC. Translation gives CASSYSSGGAIQYF.